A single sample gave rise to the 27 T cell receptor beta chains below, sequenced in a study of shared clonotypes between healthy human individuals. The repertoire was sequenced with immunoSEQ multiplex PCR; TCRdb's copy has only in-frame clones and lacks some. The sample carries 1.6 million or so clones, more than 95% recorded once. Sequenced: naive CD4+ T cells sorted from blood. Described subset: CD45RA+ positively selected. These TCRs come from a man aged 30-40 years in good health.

Here the CDR3 DNA reads TGTGCCAGCAGCCCTCGGGGGGCGCGGACCGGGGAGCTGTTTTTT. Translation gives CASSPRGARTGELFF. This chain joins TRBV7-9 and TRBJ2-2, with a tentative D call TRBD2 (7 bases). The V end was cut by 5 bases, the J end by 5 bases, with 15 bases between. This CDR3 has 15 amino acids. Looked up from germline, CDR1 is SEHNR and CDR2 is FQNEAQ (reference sequence).

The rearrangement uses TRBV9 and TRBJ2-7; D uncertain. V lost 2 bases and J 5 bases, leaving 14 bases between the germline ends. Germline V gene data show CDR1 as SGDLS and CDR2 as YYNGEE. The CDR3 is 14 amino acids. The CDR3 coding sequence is TGTGCCAGCAGCGTTAGGGCCACTCCCAACGAGCAGTACTTC. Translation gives CASSVRATPNEQYF.

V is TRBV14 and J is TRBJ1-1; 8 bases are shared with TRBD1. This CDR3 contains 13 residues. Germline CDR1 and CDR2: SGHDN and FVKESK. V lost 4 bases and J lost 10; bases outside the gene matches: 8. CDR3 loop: CASSPLRQGRAFF. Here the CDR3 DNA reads TGTGCCAGCAGCCCCCTCCGACAGGGGAGAGCTTTCTTT.

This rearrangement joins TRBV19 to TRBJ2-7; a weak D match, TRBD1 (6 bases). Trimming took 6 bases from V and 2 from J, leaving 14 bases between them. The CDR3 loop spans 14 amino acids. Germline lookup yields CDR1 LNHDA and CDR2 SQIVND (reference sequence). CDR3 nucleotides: TGTGCCAGTAGCCCGACAGGCCCCCCCTACGAGCAGTACTTC. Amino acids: CASSPTGPPYEQYF.

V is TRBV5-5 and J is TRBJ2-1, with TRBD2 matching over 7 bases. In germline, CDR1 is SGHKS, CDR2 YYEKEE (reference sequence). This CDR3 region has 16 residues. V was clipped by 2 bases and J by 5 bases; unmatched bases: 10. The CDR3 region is CASSLRGLVDHNEQFF. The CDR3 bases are TGTGCCAGCAGCTTACGAGGACTAGTCGATCACAATGAGCAGTTCTTC.

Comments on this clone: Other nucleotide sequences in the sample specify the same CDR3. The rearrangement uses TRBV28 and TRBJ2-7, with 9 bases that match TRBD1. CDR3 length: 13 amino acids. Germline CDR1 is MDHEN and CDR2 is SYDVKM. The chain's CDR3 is CASTGGGSYEQYF. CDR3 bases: TGTGCTAGTACAGGGGGCGGCTCCTACGAGCAGTACTTC.

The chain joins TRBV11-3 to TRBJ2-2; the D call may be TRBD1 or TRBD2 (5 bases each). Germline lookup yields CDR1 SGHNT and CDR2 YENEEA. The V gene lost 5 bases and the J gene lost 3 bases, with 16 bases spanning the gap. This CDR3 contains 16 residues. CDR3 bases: TGTGCCAGCAGCCGGGGAACAGGTGGCGACACCGGGGAGCTGTTTTTT. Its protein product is CASSRGTGGDTGELFF.

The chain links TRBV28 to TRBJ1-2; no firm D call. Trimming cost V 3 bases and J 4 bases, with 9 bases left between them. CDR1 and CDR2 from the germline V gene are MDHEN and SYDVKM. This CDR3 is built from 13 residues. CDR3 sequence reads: CASSLGPSYGYTF. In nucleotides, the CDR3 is TGTGCCAGCAGTTTGGGCCCCTCCTATGGCTACACCTTC.

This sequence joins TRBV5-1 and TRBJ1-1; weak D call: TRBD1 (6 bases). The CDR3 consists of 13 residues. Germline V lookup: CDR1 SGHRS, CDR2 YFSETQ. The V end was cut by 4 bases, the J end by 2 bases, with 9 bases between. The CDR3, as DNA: TGCGCCAGCAGCCGGGACATAAACACTGAAGCTTTCTTT. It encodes CASSRDINTEAFF.

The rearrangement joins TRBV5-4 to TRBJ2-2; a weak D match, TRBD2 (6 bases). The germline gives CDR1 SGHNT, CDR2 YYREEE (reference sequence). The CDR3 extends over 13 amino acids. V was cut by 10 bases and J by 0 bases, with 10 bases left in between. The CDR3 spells CAGTGANTGELFF. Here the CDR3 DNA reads TGTGCCGGGACTGGAGCGAACACCGGGGAGCTGTTTTTT. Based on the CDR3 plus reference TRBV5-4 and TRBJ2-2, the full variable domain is ETGVTQSPTHLIKTRGQQVTLRCSSQSGHNTVSWYQQALGQGPQFIFQYYREEENGRGNFPPRFSGLQFPNYSSELNVNALELDDSALYLCAGTGANTGELFFGEGSRLTVL.

The CDR3 loop is CASSLGTAKGEQFF. Written as DNA, the CDR3 is TGTGCCAGCAGCTTAGGGACAGCGAAGGGGGAGCAGTTCTTC. The rearrangement links TRBV7-3 to TRBJ2-1; TRBD1 aligns across 7 bases. The germline CDR1 and CDR2 sequences are SGHTA and FQGTGA. V shed 2 bases and J 10 bases; nucleotides not matched to a gene: 8. The CDR3 has 14 residues. The full variable domain, in which reference TRBV7-3 and TRBJ2-1 provide the parts outside the CDR3, is GAGVSQTPSNKVTEKGKYVELRCDPISGHTALYWYRQSLGQGPEFLIYFQGTGAADDSGLPNDRFFAVRPEGSVSTLKIQRTERGDSAVYLCASSLGTAKGEQFFGPGTRLTVL.

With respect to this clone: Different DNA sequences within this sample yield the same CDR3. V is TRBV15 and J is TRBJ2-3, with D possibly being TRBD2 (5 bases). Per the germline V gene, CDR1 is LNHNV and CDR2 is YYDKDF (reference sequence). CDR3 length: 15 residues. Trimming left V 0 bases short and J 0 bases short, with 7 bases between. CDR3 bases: TGTGCCACCAGCAGAGATCGGACTAGCACAGATACGCAGTATTTT. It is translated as CATSRDRTSTDTQYF.

The CDR3 DNA is TGTGCCAGCAGCCCAAGGGTAGGGAACCCCTATGGCTACACCTTC. Translated, it gives CASSPRVGNPYGYTF. V gene TRBV5-4 combines with J gene TRBJ1-2, with no clear D. V lost 4 bases and J 4 bases, leaving 17 bases between the germline ends. Germline V gene data show CDR1 as SGHNT and CDR2 as YYREEE (reference sequence). This CDR3 is 15 amino acids long.

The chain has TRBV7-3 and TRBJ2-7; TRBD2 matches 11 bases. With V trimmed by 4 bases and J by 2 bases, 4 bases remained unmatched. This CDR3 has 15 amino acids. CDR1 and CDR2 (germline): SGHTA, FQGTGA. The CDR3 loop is CASSSGLADPYEQYF. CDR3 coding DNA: TGTGCCAGCAGCTCGGGACTAGCGGACCCCTACGAGCAGTACTTC.

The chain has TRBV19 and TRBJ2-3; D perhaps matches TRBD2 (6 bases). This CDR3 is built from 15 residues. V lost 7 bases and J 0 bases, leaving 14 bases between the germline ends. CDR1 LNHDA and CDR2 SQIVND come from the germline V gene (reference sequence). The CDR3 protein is CASTRVAASTDTQYF. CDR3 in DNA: TGTGCCAGTACCCGGGTAGCGGCGAGCACAGATACGCAGTATTTT.

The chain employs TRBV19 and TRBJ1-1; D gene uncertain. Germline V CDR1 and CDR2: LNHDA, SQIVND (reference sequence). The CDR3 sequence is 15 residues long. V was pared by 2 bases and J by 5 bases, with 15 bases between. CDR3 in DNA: TGTGCCAGTAGTATACAGAGCCGGCGGGAGACTGAAGCTTTCTTT. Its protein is CASSIQSRRETEAFF.

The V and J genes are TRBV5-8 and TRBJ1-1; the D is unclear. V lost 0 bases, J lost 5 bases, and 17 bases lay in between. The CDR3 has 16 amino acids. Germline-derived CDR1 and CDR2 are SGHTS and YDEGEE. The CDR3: CASSLDFPATGTEAFF. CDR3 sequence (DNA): TGTGCCAGCAGCTTGGATTTTCCCGCCACGGGGACTGAAGCTTTCTTT.

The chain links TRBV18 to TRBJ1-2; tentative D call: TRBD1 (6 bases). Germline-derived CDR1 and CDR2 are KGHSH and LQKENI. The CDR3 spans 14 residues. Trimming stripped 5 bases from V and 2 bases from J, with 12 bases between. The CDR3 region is CASSSGHLNYGYTF. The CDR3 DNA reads TGTGCCAGCTCATCGGGACACTTAAACTATGGCTACACCTTC.

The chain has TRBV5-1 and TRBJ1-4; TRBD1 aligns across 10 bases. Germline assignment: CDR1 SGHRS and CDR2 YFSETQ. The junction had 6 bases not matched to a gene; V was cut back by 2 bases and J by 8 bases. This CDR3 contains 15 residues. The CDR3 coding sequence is TGCGCCAGCAGCTTAGGGACAGGGGTTTTCGAAAAACTGTTTTTT. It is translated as CASSLGTGVFEKLFF.

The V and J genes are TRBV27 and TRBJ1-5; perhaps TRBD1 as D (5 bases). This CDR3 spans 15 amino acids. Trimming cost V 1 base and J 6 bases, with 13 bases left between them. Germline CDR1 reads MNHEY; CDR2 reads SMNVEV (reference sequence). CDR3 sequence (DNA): TGTGCCAGCAGTTTATGGGGGGTCATTGGTCAGCCCCAGCATTTT. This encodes CASSLWGVIGQPQHF.

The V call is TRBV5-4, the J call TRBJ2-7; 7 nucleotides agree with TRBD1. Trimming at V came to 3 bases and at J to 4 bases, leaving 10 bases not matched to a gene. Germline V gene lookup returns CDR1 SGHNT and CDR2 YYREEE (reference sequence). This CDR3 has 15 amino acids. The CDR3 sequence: CASSSRDRAPYEQYF. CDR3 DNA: TGTGCCAGCAGCTCCCGAGACAGGGCTCCTTACGAGCAGTACTTC.

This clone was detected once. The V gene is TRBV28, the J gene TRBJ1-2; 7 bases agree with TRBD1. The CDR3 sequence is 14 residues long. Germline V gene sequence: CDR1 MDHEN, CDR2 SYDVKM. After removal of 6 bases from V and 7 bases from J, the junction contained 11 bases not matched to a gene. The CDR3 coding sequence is TGTGCCAGCAGGCCTCCTACAGGGGTAGCTGGCTACACCTTC. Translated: CASRPPTGVAGYTF.

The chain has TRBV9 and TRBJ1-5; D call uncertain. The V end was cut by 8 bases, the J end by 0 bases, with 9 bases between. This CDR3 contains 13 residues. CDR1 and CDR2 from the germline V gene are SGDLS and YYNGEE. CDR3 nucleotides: TGTGCCAGTAGTGGTAATAGCAATCAGCCCCAGCATTTT. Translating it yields CASSGNSNQPQHF.

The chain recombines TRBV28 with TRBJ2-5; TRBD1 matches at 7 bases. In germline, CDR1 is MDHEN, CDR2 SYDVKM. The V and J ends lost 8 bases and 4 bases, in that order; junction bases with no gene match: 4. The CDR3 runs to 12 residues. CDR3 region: CASATGVETQYF. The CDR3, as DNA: TGTGCCAGCGCTACAGGGGTAGAGACCCAGTACTTC.

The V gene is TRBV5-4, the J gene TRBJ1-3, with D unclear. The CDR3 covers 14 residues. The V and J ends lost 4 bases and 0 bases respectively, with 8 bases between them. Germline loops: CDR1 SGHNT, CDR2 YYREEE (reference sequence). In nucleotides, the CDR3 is TGTGCCAGCAGCCCCGGGATCTCTGGAAACACCATATATTTT. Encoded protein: CASSPGISGNTIYF. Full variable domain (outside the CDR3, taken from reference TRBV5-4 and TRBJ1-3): ETGVTQSPTHLIKTRGQQVTLRCSSQSGHNTVSWYQQALGQGPQFIFQYYREEENGRGNFPPRFSGLQFPNYSSELNVNALELDDSALYLCASSPGISGNTIYFGEGSWLTVV.

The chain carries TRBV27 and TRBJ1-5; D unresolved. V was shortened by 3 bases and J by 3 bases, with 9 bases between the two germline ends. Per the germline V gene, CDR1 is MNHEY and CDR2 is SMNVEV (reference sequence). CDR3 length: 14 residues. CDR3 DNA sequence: TGTGCCAGCAGTTTTAACGGGCACAATCAGCCCCAGCATTTT. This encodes CASSFNGHNQPQHF.

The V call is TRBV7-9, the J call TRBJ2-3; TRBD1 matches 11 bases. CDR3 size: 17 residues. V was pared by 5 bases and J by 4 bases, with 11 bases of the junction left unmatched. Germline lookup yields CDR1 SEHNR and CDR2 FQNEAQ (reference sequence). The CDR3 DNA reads TGTGCCAGCAGCCCGGGGCCGGGACAGGGGGGCCCAGATACGCAGTATTTT. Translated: CASSPGPGQGGPDTQYF.